Each of the 7 T cell receptor beta chains below was sequenced from the same sample in a study of T cells in Graves' hyperthyroidism and ophthalmopathy. Researchers took RNA transcripts and amplified the TCR beta CDR3 regions from them. Carried out on the TCR CDR3, a first-round RT-PCR used the HTBI primer set. TCRdb reprocessed the multiplex PCR reads via MiXCR and lists one record per CDR3 protein. This table holds around 350,000 distinct CDR3 sequences, about a fifth found once. Sequenced: blood. The receptors stem from a young woman with Graves' hyperthyroidism.

Many counts were recorded for this clonotype. The V call is TRBV2, the J call TRBJ2-7; possible D gene TRBD1, 5 bases. Trimming left V 8 bases short and J 6 bases short, with 11 bases between. This CDR3 has 11 amino acids. Germline V gene sequence: CDR1 SNHLY, CDR2 FYNNEI. The CDR3 reads CASLYQGEQYF. CDR3 nucleotides: TGTGCCAGCCTTTATCAGGGCGAGCAGTACTTC.

V and J are TRBV18 and TRBJ2-2, with D perhaps assigned TRBD1 or TRBD2 (5 bases each). This CDR3 is built from 15 residues. CDR1 is KGHSH and CDR2 is LQKENI in the germline V gene. Trimming shortened V by 1 base and J by 0 bases, and 6 bases separated the two germline ends. The CDR3 region has the DNA TGTGCCAGCTCACCACGGGGGTCGAACACCGGGGAGCTGTTTTTT. It is translated as CASSPRGSNTGELFF.

This clonotype showed up many times. This chain joins TRBV6-1 and TRBJ1-1; a weak D match, TRBD1 (5 bases). V lost 6 bases and J lost 7, with 15 bases in between. CDR3 size: 13 residues. The germline CDR1 and CDR2 sequences are MNHNS and SASEGT. The CDR3 bases are TGTGCCAGCAGGGACACTCTTGGGCTTGAAGCTTTCTTT. Protein: CASRDTLGLEAFF.

V and J are TRBV10-3 and TRBJ2-7, with D perhaps matching TRBD1 (6 bases). Germline assignment: CDR1 ENHRY and CDR2 SYGVKD. There are 15 residues in the CDR3. V was pared by 0 bases and J by 1 base, with 10 bases between. Written as DNA, the CDR3 is TGTGCCATCAGTGAGTCGACAGGCGAATCCTACGAGCAGTACTTC. Translated: CAISESTGESYEQYF.

As to this clonotype: One end of the junction does not line up with germline, which may come from a read error. This chain links TRBV20-1 with TRBJ2-7, with 11 bases identical to TRBD2. The CDR3 covers 13 residues. Germline V gene data show CDR1 as DFQATT and CDR2 as SNEGSKA (reference sequence). CDR3 sequence: CGAIAGGPYEQYF. As DNA, the CDR3 is TGCGGTGCTATAGCGGGGGGGCCCTACGAGCAGTACTTC.

Details on this clonotype: A much larger clone lies a single base off, so this may be a read error. The chain links TRBV12-3 or TRBV12-4 to TRBJ1-2; D not certain. This CDR3 contains 12 residues. The CDR3 region is CASGLANYGYSF. CDR3 bases: TGTGCCAGCGGCTTAGCTAACTATGGCTACAGCTTC.

The chain has TRBV29-1 and TRBJ1-1; D remains unclear. The CDR3 runs to 11 residues. Per the germline V gene, CDR1 is SQVTM and CDR2 is ANQGSEA. Between the trimmed V and J ends, which lost 7 bases and 2 bases, there was a span of 8 bases. CDR3 DNA sequence: TGCAGCGCAGAGTACAACACTGAAGCTTTCTTT. It translates to CSAEYNTEAFF.